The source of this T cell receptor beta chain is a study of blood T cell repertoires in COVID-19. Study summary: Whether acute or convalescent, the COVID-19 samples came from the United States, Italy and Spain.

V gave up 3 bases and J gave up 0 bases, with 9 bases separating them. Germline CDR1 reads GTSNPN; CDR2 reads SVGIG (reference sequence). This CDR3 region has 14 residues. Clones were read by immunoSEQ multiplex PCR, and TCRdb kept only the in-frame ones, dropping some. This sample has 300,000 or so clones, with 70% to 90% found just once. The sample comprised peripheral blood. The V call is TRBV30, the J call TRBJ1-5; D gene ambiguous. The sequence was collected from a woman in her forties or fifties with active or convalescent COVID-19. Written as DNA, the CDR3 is TGTGCCTGGAGGGGCCTGGATAGCAATCAGCCCCAGCATTTT. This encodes CAWRGLDSNQPQHF.